These 29 T cell receptor beta chains were all obtained from the same sample, sequenced in a study of blood T cell repertoires in COVID-19. Assay: immunoSEQ multiplex PCR; the TCRdb copy retains only in-frame clones and omits some. The table records about 150,000 clones, around 83% of them present only once. Sample: PBMCs or T cells enriched from blood (not recorded which). These TCRs come from a woman between 45 and 65 years old who had been exposed to COVID-19.

This clone has more than one count but fewer than ten. The chain uses TRBV19 and TRBJ1-2; 7 nucleotides agree with TRBD1. Trimming cost V 5 bases and J 5 bases; bases outside gene matches: 11. The CDR3 contains 15 residues. Germline V gene sequence: CDR1 LNHDA, CDR2 SQIVND (reference sequence). Written as DNA, the CDR3 is TGTGCCAGTAGTCTTTCTACCGGGACAGATTATGGCTACACCTTC. Translation: CASSLSTGTDYGYTF.

This clone was seen only a few times. The chain couples TRBV7-2 to TRBJ2-1, with TRBD2 identical over 9 bases. This CDR3 is built from 14 residues. J was trimmed by 9 bases and V by 7 bases; bases with no gene match: 10. Germline V gene lookup returns CDR1 SGHTA and CDR2 FQGNSA. CDR3 region: CASKARGGEGEQFF. CDR3 nucleotides: TGTGCCAGCAAGGCGCGGGGGGGCGAAGGTGAGCAGTTCTTC. Full variable domain (rest looked up from reference TRBV7-2 and TRBJ2-1): GAGVSQSPSNKVTEKGKDVELRCDPISGHTALYWYRQSLGQGLEFLIYFQGNSAPDKSGLPSDRFSAERTGGSVSTLTIQRTQQEDSAVYLCASKARGGEGEQFFGPGTRLTVL.

The V call is TRBV18, the J call TRBJ1-5; TRBD1 matches at 7 bases. Germline V lookup: CDR1 KGHSH, CDR2 LQKENI. The junction had 0 bases not matched to a gene; V was cut back by 5 bases and J by 2 bases. The CDR3 is 13 amino acids. The CDR3 bases are TGTGCCAGCTCAACAGGGGGCAATCAGCCCCAGCATTTT. This gives the protein CASSTGGNQPQHF.

The chain joins TRBV20-1 to TRBJ2-7; 7 bases fit TRBD1. Trimming took 3 bases from V and 5 from J; bases not matched to a gene: 16. The germline gives CDR1 DFQATT, CDR2 SNEGSKA (reference sequence). This CDR3 region has 16 residues. CDR3 region: CSASPLTGATPHEQYF. CDR3 coding DNA: TGCAGTGCTAGTCCTCTTACAGGGGCGACCCCTCACGAGCAGTACTTC.

The chain links TRBV19 to TRBJ1-2; the D gene is possibly TRBD1 (6 bases). CDR1 and CDR2 from the germline V gene are LNHDA and SQIVND (reference sequence). This CDR3 has 14 amino acids. The V end was cut by 7 bases, the J end by 4 bases, with 16 bases between. In DNA form, the CDR3 reads TGTGCCAGTACCATCGGGGGGCTTCGCTATGGCTACACCTTC. Its translation: CASTIGGLRYGYTF. Full variable domain (remainder filled in from reference TRBV19 and TRBJ1-2): DGGITQSPKYLFRKEGQNVTLSCEQNLNHDAMYWYRQDPGQGLRLIYYSQIVNDFQKGDIAEGYSVSREKKESFPLTVTSAQKNPTAFYLCASTIGGLRYGYTFGSGTRLTVV.

This clone was counted only a few times. This chain joins TRBV10-2 and TRBJ1-1; D unclear. The CDR3 extends over 12 amino acids. V was clipped by 3 bases and J by 4 bases, with 6 bases between them. Germline CDR1 and CDR2: WSHSY and SAAADI. CDR3 nucleotide sequence: TGCGCCAGCAGTGAAGGAGGCACTGAAGCTTTCTTT. The encoded protein is CASSEGGTEAFF.

This clone was picked up one time. The V gene is TRBV10-3, the J gene TRBJ1-2; D is uncertain. Trimming took 4 bases from V and 5 from J, leaving 5 bases between them. The CDR3 spans 11 residues. Germline V gene data show CDR1 as ENHRY and CDR2 as SYGVKD. The CDR3 loop reads CAISVAYGYTF. CDR3 in DNA: TGTGCCATCAGTGTCGCGTATGGCTACACCTTC.

This chain connects TRBV29-1 to TRBJ2-5; D is unclear. The V gene's germline CDR1 is SQVTM and CDR2 ANQGSEA. The CDR3 is made up of 12 amino acids. Between the trimmed V and J ends, which lost 8 bases and 2 bases, there was a span of 12 bases. The CDR3 reads CSIRRGQETQYF. The DNA for the CDR3 is TGCAGCATTAGGAGAGGACAAGAGACCCAGTACTTC. Combining the CDR3 with reference TRBV29-1 and TRBJ2-5 gives the whole variable domain SAVISQKPSRDICQRGTSLTIQCQVDSQVTMMFWYRQQPGQSLTLIATANQGSEATYESGFVIDKFPISRPNLTFSTLTVSNMSPEDSSIYLCSIRRGQETQYFGPGTRLLVL.

This clone showed up just once. The V call is TRBV3-1 (or the pseudogene TRBV3-2), the J call TRBJ2-3, with a tentative D call TRBD2 (6 bases). CDR1 is LGHDT and CDR2 is YNNKEL in the germline V gene (reference sequence). Trimming stripped 0 bases from V and 5 bases from J, with 12 bases between. CDR3 size: 15 residues. The CDR3: CASSQDRIGGDTQYF. The CDR3 DNA follows: TGTGCCAGCAGCCAAGATAGGATCGGGGGAGATACGCAGTATTTT.

The V gene is TRBV7-2, the J gene TRBJ2-3; 7 bases are a match to TRBD2. The ends lost 5 bases at V and 4 bases at J; junction bases unmatched: 9. This CDR3 region has 15 residues. Germline V lookup: CDR1 SGHTA, CDR2 FQGNSA. As DNA, the CDR3 is TGTGCCAGCAGCCTCAACCCCGGACTAGCAGATACGCAGTATTTT. It translates to CASSLNPGLADTQYF.

The rearrangement uses TRBV5-1 and TRBJ2-6; possibly TRBD1 for D (6 bases). Between the trimmed V and J ends, which lost 5 bases and 2 bases, there was a span of 14 bases. Germline CDR1 is SGHRS and CDR2 is YFSETQ. The CDR3 contains 16 residues. CDR3 bases: TGCGCCAGCAGGGTTGGCAGGGGTGCTGGGGCCAACGTCCTGACTTTC. It codes for CASRVGRGAGANVLTF.

CDR3 bases: TGTGCCAGCAGCTTAGCGCAGCGGGAGGGCACAGATACGCAGTATTTT. Amino acid sequence: CASSLAQREGTDTQYF. The rearrangement uses TRBV7-2 and TRBJ2-3, with 9 bases identical to TRBD2. Germline trimming cut 0 bases from V and 1 base from J; bases unmatched to any gene: 2. Germline V gene lookup returns CDR1 SGHTA and CDR2 FQGNSA. This CDR3 contains 16 residues.

The chain is built from TRBV27 and TRBJ2-3; D might be TRBD2 (6 bases). V lost 3 bases and J 1 base, leaving 11 bases between the germline ends. Germline V gene data show CDR1 as MNHEY and CDR2 as SMNVEV (reference sequence). This CDR3 comprises 15 residues. This CDR3 is CASSLTSLGTDTQYF. In DNA form, the CDR3 reads TGTGCCAGCAGTTTGACTAGTCTGGGCACAGATACGCAGTATTTT.

The chain has TRBV7-2 and TRBJ1-4, with D possibly matching TRBD1 (5 bases). Germline V gene sequence: CDR1 SGHTA, CDR2 FQGNSA. V was cut by 5 bases and J by 0 bases, with 16 bases left in between. The CDR3 covers 17 residues. The CDR3 loop reads CASSPWPGRPTNEKLFF. The CDR3 nucleotides read TGTGCCAGCAGCCCTTGGCCAGGGAGGCCAACTAATGAAAAACTGTTTTTT.

This clone was found a few times. The chain joins TRBV29-1 to TRBJ2-2; D is ambiguous. The CDR3 spans 12 residues. Between the trimmed V and J ends, which lost 3 bases and 4 bases, there was a span of 6 bases. Germline V gene sequence: CDR1 SQVTM, CDR2 ANQGSEA. The CDR3 is CSVEAVTGELFF. The CDR3 DNA reads as TGCAGCGTTGAGGCTGTCACCGGGGAGCTGTTTTTT.

The genes are TRBV11-2 and TRBJ2-3; TRBD2 matches at 10 bases. J lost 15 bases, V lost 1 base, and 7 bases had no gene match. The germline gives CDR1 SGHAT, CDR2 FQNNGV. This CDR3 region has 13 residues. The DNA for the CDR3 is TGTGCCAGCAGCTTAGGTAATAGCGGGGGGCCATATTTT. It is translated as CASSLGNSGGPYF. The full variable domain, in which reference TRBV11-2 and TRBJ2-3 provide the parts outside the CDR3, is EAGVAQSPRYKIIEKRQSVAFWCNPISGHATLYWYQQILGQGPKLLIQFQNNGVVDDSQLPKDRFSAERLKGVDSTLKIQPAKLEDSAVYLCASSLGNSGGPYFGPGTRLTVL.

The rearrangement uses TRBV2 and TRBJ1-3; TRBD1 aligns across 8 bases. J was trimmed by 1 base and V by 6 bases; bases with no gene match: 5. Germline assignment: CDR1 SNHLY and CDR2 FYNNEI. The CDR3 is 15 amino acids. DNA for the CDR3: TGTGCCAGCAGGCAAAACAGGGGGTCTGGAAACACCATATATTTT. Protein product: CASRQNRGSGNTIYF.

The chain links TRBV19 to TRBJ1-6; 11 nucleotides line up with TRBD1. CDR1 is LNHDA and CDR2 is SQIVND in the germline V gene (reference sequence). V lost 6 bases, J lost 10 bases, and 8 bases stayed unmatched. CDR3 length equals 15 residues. The CDR3 region is CASSLRDRGESPLHF. CDR3 sequence (DNA): TGTGCCAGTAGCCTCCGGGACAGGGGGGAATCACCCCTCCACTTT. The whole variable domain, remainder taken from reference TRBV19 and TRBJ1-6, is DGGITQSPKYLFRKEGQNVTLSCEQNLNHDAMYWYRQDPGQGLRLIYYSQIVNDFQKGDIAEGYSVSREKKESFPLTVTSAQKNPTAFYLCASSLRDRGESPLHFGNGTRLTVT.

The chain is built from TRBV19 and TRBJ1-2; D is unresolved. The CDR3 totals 13 residues. The germline V gene has CDR1 LNHDA and CDR2 SQIVND (reference sequence). V lost 3 bases and J 4 bases, leaving 9 bases between the germline ends. CDR3 residues: CASSIRGFYGYTF. The CDR3 DNA is TGTGCCAGTAGTATCCGGGGATTCTATGGCTACACCTTC.

The V gene is TRBV6-2 or TRBV6-3, the J gene TRBJ2-7; the D is unclear. Trimming shortened V by 0 bases and J by 4 bases, and 4 bases separated the two germline ends. The CDR3 consists of 12 residues. Germline assignment: CDR1 MNHEY and CDR2 SVGEGT. The CDR3 loop is CASSYSSYEQYF. The DNA of the CDR3 is TGTGCCAGCAGTTACTCGAGTTACGAGCAGTACTTC.

This chain's CDR3 is CASWASSYNSPLHF. CDR3 sequence (DNA): TGTGCCAGCTGGGCGAGCTCCTATAATTCACCCCTCCACTTT. The rearrangement links TRBV6-5 to TRBJ1-6, with D hard to call. V dropped 8 bases and J dropped 0 bases, with 8 bases sitting between them. The CDR3 sequence is 14 residues long. Per the germline V gene, CDR1 is MNHEY and CDR2 is SVGAGI.

The CDR3 sequence: CASGVLGPGSGYTF. CDR3 sequence (DNA): TGTGCCAGCGGAGTATTGGGTCCTGGGAGCGGCTACACCTTC. This chain joins TRBV7-4 and TRBJ1-2; D gene ambiguous. Trimming pared 8 bases from V and 8 bases from J, leaving 21 bases between. This CDR3 region has 14 residues. Germline V lookup: CDR1 SGHVT, CDR2 SQSDAQ.

V and J are TRBV10-1 and TRBJ2-7; unclear D gene. Trimming left V 7 bases short and J 7 bases short, with 14 bases between. The CDR3 is 12 residues long. Germline CDR1 and CDR2: WNHNN and SYGVQD (reference sequence). The CDR3 DNA reads as TGCGCCAGCAAGCCAGGAAAGGAAGAGCAGTACTTC. Its protein product is CASKPGKEEQYF.

The chain uses TRBV7-8 and TRBJ2-7; 7 nucleotides agree with TRBD1. Germline-derived CDR1 and CDR2 are SGHVS and FQNEAQ. This CDR3 is 17 amino acids long. V lost 4 bases, J lost 0 bases, and 12 bases stayed unmatched. The CDR3 spells CASSSSRDRVSSYEQYF. DNA of the CDR3: TGTGCCAGCAGCTCCTCCCGCGACAGGGTTAGCTCCTACGAGCAGTACTTC.

This clone showed up just a few times. The same CDR3 can be traced to other DNA sequences in this sample. CDR3 region: CASSLGQGSTEAFF. The CDR3 DNA reads TGCGCCAGCAGCCTGGGACAGGGGTCCACTGAAGCTTTCTTT. J is TRBJ1-1 and V is TRBV5-1; 10 bases align to TRBD1. The germline gives CDR1 SGHRS, CDR2 YFSETQ. This CDR3 comprises 14 residues. V was clipped by 4 bases and J by 4 bases; unmatched bases: 4.

This chain links TRBV6-1 with TRBJ2-5; 12 nucleotides match TRBD2. In germline, CDR1 is MNHNS, CDR2 SASEGT. This CDR3 contains 17 residues. V lost 0 bases, J lost 5 bases, and 7 bases stayed unmatched. CDR3 in DNA: TGTGCCAGCAGTGAAGCGGCTAGCGGGGGGGGATGGGAGACCCAGTACTTC. Residues: CASSEAASGGGWETQYF.

The V call is TRBV5-4, the J call TRBJ1-4; TRBD1 agrees at 7 bases. The length of the CDR3 is 14 residues. Per the germline V gene, CDR1 is SGHNT and CDR2 is YYREEE (reference sequence). V was clipped by 4 bases and J by 4 bases; unmatched bases: 4. The CDR3 DNA is TGTGCCAGCAGCGCAGGGGGTCTTAATGAAAAACTGTTTTTT. Its translation: CASSAGGLNEKLFF.

The CDR3: CATSRDGAGGYTEAFF. The CDR3 DNA reads TGTGCCACCAGCAGAGATGGGGCAGGGGGCTACACTGAAGCTTTCTTT. The V gene is TRBV15, the J gene TRBJ1-1, with 8 positions matching TRBD1. Germline V gene sequence: CDR1 LNHNV, CDR2 YYDKDF (reference sequence). This CDR3 contains 16 residues. Trimming cost V 0 bases and J 3 bases; bases outside gene matches: 6.

This rearrangement joins TRBV5-1 to TRBJ2-2, with D maybe TRBD1 (5 bases). Germline V gives CDR1 SGHRS, CDR2 YFSETQ. Deletions cut 4 bases from V and 8 bases from J, with 15 bases between. The CDR3 spans 14 residues. CDR3 DNA sequence: TGCGCCAGCAGCCACTCCCCCCGGACAGGGGAGCTGTTTTTT. Translated, it gives CASSHSPRTGELFF.